Sequencing of this T cell receptor beta chain was carried out in a study of T cells in Graves' hyperthyroidism and ophthalmopathy (dated by TCRdb to between 2018 and 2021). For the wider study: Peripheral blood was collected at initial diagnosis, before any treatment. TCR V-J signatures able to tell the groups apart were searched for in a discovery cohort of 90 to 100 patients, of whom around 42 had Graves' ophthalmopathy and 55 to 65 had stable Graves' hyperthyroidism. Whether ophthalmopathy could be predicted prospectively was tested in an independent validation cohort made up of under 20 hyperthyroidism patients plus 17 patients who later progressed to ophthalmopathy. For training and testing, the 100 or so patients in the discovery cohort were randomly divided in a 7:3 ratio. In roughly six Graves' hyperthyroidism patients, the study also compared T-cell repertoires from thyroid tissue with T-cell repertoires from blood. After sampling, hyperthyroidism patients received methimazole starting at 30 mg daily, and ophthalmopathy patients received high-dose intravenous methylprednisolone. According to the paper, TCR Vbeta CDR3 sequencing was carried out on roughly 130 peripheral blood samples, which came from 40 to 45 ophthalmopathy, around 74 hyperthyroidism and around 17 progressor patients. General study outcomes and caveats: In validation, the model predicted progression to ophthalmopathy a median of about 5.9 months before onset, with roughly 70% sensitivity and about 72% specificity. Most expanded thyroid clonotypes (frequency above 0.001) were also detected in blood, suggesting blood repertoires may reflect thyroid immune responses. A model built on a 13 V-J signature distinguished ophthalmopathy from stable hyperthyroidism, reaching around 88% sensitivity and approximately 81% specificity in cross-validation and 80%/75% in testing. Sample size was not statistically predetermined, and blinding of investigators to group allocation was not performed.

The CDR3 holds 14 amino acids from the cysteine to the phenylalanine. Of all the DNA, just the CDR3 is kept, 42 bases in frame from base 1. Looking up the germline V gene (reference sequence) yields CDR1 DFQATT and CDR2 SNEGSKA. Germline trimming amounts to 5 bases on V and 3 bases on J, with 8 as the count of junction bases outside the gene matches. Hyperthyroidism patients were aged 18 to 65 years and newly diagnosed, with disease duration of less than 2 months. Exclusion was applied to patients with uncontrolled infections, other autoimmune diseases, pregnancy or lactation. Diagnoses were established on the basis of clinical symptoms, serum thyroxine and TRAb, thyroid ultrasound, and orbital computed tomography. For progressor patients, blood was drawn at the first diagnosis of hyperthyroidism, before any ophthalmopathy symptoms had appeared. PBMCs were separated from over 9 ml of fresh peripheral blood using Ficoll-Paque density gradient centrifugation. Progressor patients were defined as those initially diagnosed with Graves' hyperthyroidism in whom ophthalmopathy developed during follow-up. Total RNA was extracted using Trizol reagent, and RNA quality was assessed on an Agilent 2100 Bioanalyzer.

Amplification of TCR beta CDR3 regions was carried out from RNA transcripts. For the first round of RT-PCR on the TCR CDR3, the HTBI primer set was used together with the Qiagen OneStep RT-PCR kit. Libraries were constructed in a second round of multiplex PCR, after which size selection and purification were performed. Paired-end sequencing of the libraries was performed with 100 bp reads on an Illumina HiSeq2000. The paper's data handling went like this. SOAPnuke was used to process the raw data, throwing out any read that contained adapters or uncalled bases, had a mean Phred below 15, or lacked an exact constant-primer or identifier match. COPE v1.2.5 was used to merge high-quality paired reads, and clonotypes were defined as unique nucleotide sequences. Clonotypes were aligned to IMGT TRBV, TRBD and TRBJ reference segments using MiTCR v1.1. The analysis included only V-J combinations with a frequency above 0.0001, which together covered around 99% of the repertoires. A TCS score was defined as the ratio between F50 (clonal expansion) and ExV (chaos), using BLOSUM62-based TCRdist between CDR3 peptides within each V-J. Welch's t-statistics and random forest reduced 500 to 650 V-J features to some 14, which were used in a naive Bayes classifier (R e1071). TCRdb handled the public reads itself, with Q25 trimming in fastp and clone calling in MiXCR, and kept productive beta chains. Rows with a matching CDR3 protein are joined into one entry that keeps the most common DNA and genes. V and J calls and clone size were set by TCRdb, not the authors. For this sample there are 550,000 to 850,000 distinct CDR3 sequences; roughly 20% appear just once. The ten biggest clones cover roughly a sixth of the sample.

This clonotype was seen at least ten times. What this receptor recognizes is not known. Base quality data are lacking; no much larger clone is found one base away. The sample taken for sequencing was blood. This clonotype was obtained from a woman aged 50 to 60 with Graves' hyperthyroidism that later progressed to Graves' ophthalmopathy. In this chain, TRBV20-1 is recombined with TRBJ1-1; TRBD1 matches 8 bases in the middle. The CDR3 amino acid sequence is: CSADRGQVDTEAFF. The sequenced DNA is TGCAGTGCTGACAGGGGTCAGGTTGACACTGAAGCTTTCTTT.